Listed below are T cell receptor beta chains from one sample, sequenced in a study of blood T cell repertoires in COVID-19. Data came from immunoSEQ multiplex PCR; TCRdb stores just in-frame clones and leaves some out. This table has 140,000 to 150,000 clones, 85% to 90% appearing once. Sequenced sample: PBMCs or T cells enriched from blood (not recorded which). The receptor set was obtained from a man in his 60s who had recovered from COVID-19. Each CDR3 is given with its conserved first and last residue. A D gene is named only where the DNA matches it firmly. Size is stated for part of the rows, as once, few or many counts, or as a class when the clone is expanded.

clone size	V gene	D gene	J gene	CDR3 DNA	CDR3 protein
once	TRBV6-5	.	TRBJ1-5	TGTGCCAGCTCTCCTCTCCCGGATCAGCCCCAGCATTTT	CASSPLPDQPQHF
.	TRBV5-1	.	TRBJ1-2	TGCGCCAGCAGCTTGGGACAGGTATGGAACGGCTACACCTTC	CASSLGQVWNGYTF
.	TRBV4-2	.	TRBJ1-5	TGTGCCAGCAGCCCCAGTCGGGGGTCGGACCAGCCCCAGCATTTT	CASSPSRGSDQPQHF
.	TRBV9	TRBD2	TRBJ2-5	TGTGCCAGCACAGCTAGCGGGAGGGCCGGGGAGACCCAGTACTTC	CASTASGRAGETQYF
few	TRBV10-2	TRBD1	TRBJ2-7	TGCGCCAGCAGGACTAGGACAGGGTTTCGCGAGCAGTACTTC	CASRTRTGFREQYF
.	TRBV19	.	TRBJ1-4	TGTGCCAGTAGTATCCGTCGGGGGGCACGAGAAAAACTGTTTTTT	CASSIRRGAREKLFF
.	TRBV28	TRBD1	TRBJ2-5	TGTGCCAGCAGTTTAGGGACAGGGGGCAGGGGACAAGAGACCCAGTACTTC	CASSLGTGGRGQETQYF
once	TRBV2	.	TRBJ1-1	TGTGCCAGCAGTAATCCGGACGGGAAAAACACTGAAGCTTTCTTT	CASSNPDGKNTEAFF
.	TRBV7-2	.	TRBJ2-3	TGTGCCAGCAGCTTCGGGGGAACGACAGATACGCAGTATTTT	CASSFGGTTDTQYF
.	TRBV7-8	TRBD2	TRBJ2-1	TGTGCCAGCAGCTGGGGACTATTCAATGAGCAGTTCTTC	CASSWGLFNEQFF
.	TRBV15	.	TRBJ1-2	TGTGCCACCAGCAGTGGAGGAACCCACTATGGCTACACCTTC	CATSSGGTHYGYTF
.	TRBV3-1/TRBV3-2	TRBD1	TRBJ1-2	TGTGCCAGCAGCCAAGTCCCGGGACAGCCTTATGGCTACACCTTC	CASSQVPGQPYGYTF
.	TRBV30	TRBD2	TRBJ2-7	TGTGCCTGGGCGACTAGCGGGATCTACGAGCAGTACTTC	CAWATSGIYEQYF
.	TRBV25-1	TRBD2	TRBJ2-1	TGTGCCAGCGAGACTAGCGGGGGGCCTGAGCAGTTCTTC	CASETSGGPEQFF
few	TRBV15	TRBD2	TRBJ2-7	TGTGCCACCAGCAGAGATCGCAGGACTAGCGGGAGCGAGCAGTACTTC	CATSRDRRTSGSEQYF
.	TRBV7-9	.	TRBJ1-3	TGTGCCAGCAGCTTAACAGACTCTGGAAACACCATATATTTT	CASSLTDSGNTIYF
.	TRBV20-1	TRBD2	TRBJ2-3	TGCAGTGCTAGTAGACTAGCGGCTAGCACAGATACGCAGTATTTT	CSASRLAASTDTQYF
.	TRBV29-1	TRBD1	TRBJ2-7	TGCAGCGCCTCCCCGGGACAGAATTACGAGCAGTACTTC	CSASPGQNYEQYF
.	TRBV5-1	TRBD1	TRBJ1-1	TGCGCCAGCAAGGGGGCACGGAACACTGAAGCTTTCTTT	CASKGARNTEAFF
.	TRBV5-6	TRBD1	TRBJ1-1	TGTGCCAGCAGCCGGAGACAGGGTATGGGCACTGAAGCTTTCTTT	CASSRRQGMGTEAFF
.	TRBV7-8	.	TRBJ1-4	TGTGCCAGCAGCTTAGGACCCAGGGGTGAAAAACTGTTTTTT	CASSLGPRGEKLFF
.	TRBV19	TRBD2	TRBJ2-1	TGTGCCAGTAGTATAAGGGCTAGCGGGAGCGGCCGGTCCAATGAGCAGTTCTTC	CASSIRASGSGRSNEQFF
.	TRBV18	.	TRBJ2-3	TGTGCCAGCTCACCCCAGGGGACAGATACGCAGTATTTT	CASSPQGTDTQYF
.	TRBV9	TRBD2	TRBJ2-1	TGTGCCAGCAGCGACGGGACTAGCGGATACAATGAGCAGTTCTTC	CASSDGTSGYNEQFF
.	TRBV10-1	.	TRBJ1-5	TGCGCCAGCAGTGAGGTTCAGGATCAGCCCCAGCATTTT	CASSEVQDQPQHF
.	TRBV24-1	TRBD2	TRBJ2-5	TGTGCCACCAGTGGTGTAGCGGGGGGTGAGGAGACCCAGTACTTC	CATSGVAGGEETQYF
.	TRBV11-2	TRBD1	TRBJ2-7	TGTGCCAGCAGCTTGGGACAGGGGGACGACGAGCAGTACTTC	CASSLGQGDDEQYF
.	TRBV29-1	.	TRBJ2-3	TGCAGCGTTGAAGATGCAGGGGATACGCAGTATTTT	CSVEDAGDTQYF
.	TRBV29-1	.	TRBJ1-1	TGCAGCGCCATTTTGTGGGGCGAAGCTTTCTTT	CSAILWGEAFF
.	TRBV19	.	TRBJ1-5	TGTGCCAGCAGCAAGGGGAAGAGCAATCAGCCCCAGCATTTT	CASSKGKSNQPQHF
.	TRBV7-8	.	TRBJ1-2	TGTGCCAGCAGCGGGAGAACAGGGAGTGATCCCGATGGCTACACCTTC	CASSGRTGSDPDGYTF
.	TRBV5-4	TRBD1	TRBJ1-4	TGTGCCAGCAGCTTGAGGACAGGTTCGCGGGGTGAAAAACTGTTTTTT	CASSLRTGSRGEKLFF
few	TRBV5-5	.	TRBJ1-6	TGTGCCAGCCTGGGCGGGGAGGATAATTCACCCCTCCACTTT	CASLGGEDNSPLHF
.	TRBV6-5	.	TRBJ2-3	TGTGCCAGCAGACCGCCGGGGGTGCATACGCAGTATTTT	CASRPPGVHTQYF
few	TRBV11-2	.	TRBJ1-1	TGTGCCAGCAGCGTAAATCGCGGCGGCAGGAACACTGAAGCTTTCTTT	CASSVNRGGRNTEAFF
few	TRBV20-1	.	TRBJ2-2	TGCAGTGCTAGTCTGGGGCGAGGATTCACCGGGGAGCTGTTTTTT	CSASLGRGFTGELFF
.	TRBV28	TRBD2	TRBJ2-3	TGTGCCAGCAGTTTAGCGGGGGGCAATACGCAGTATTTT	CASSLAGGNTQYF
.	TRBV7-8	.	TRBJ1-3	TGTGCCAGCAGCTTCCCGGTCGGAAACACCATATATTTT	CASSFPVGNTIYF
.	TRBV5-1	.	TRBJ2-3	TGCGCCAGCAGCCTGACAGGAGTGGGAGGGGATACGCAGTATTTT	CASSLTGVGGDTQYF
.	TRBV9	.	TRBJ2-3	TGTGCCAGCACCCCCAACGGAGCGGGCACAGATACGCAGTATTTT	CASTPNGAGTDTQYF
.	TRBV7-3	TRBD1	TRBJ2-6	TGTGCCAGCAGGCAGACAGGGCTTGGGGCCAACGTCCTGACTTTC	CASRQTGLGANVLTF
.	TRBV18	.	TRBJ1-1	TGTGCCAGCTCCCAGGGGCCTGACGCTGAAGCTTTCTTT	CASSQGPDAEAFF
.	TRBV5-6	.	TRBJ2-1	TGTGCCAGCAGCTTTGGGCCAAACAATGAGCAGTTCTTC	CASSFGPNNEQFF
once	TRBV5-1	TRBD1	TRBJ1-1	TGCGCCAGCAGCAAGGGATTAGGGGGCTACACTGAAGCTTTCTTT	CASSKGLGGYTEAFF
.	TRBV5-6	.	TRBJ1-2	TGTGCCAGCAGCTTGGCGAACCTCAGAAGCTACACCTTC	CASSLANLRSYTF
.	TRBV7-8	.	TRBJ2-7	TGTGCCAGCAGCATTAGACACCAGCTCGGATACGAGCAGTACTTC	CASSIRHQLGYEQYF
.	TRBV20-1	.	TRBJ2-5	TGCAGTGCTCATCCCGGGACCCAGTACTTC	CSAHPGTQYF
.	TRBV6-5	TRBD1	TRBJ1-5	TGTGCCAGTGGACAGGTGCGTCAGCCCCAGCATTTT	CASGQVRQPQHF
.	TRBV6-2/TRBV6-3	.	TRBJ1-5	TGTGCCAGCAGTTACTCGAGGGTGCTGCCCCAGCATTTT	CASSYSRVLPQHF
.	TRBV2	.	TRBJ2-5	TGTGCCAGCTCCTACCAAGAGACCCAGTACTTC	CASSYQETQYF
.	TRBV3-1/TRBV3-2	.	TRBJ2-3	TGTGCCAGCAGCCAAGCGGGGGGCAGTTTCGGGCAGTATTTT	CASSQAGGSFGQYF
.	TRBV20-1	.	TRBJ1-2	TGCAGTGGGTTTGACATACTCGTCACCTTC	CSGFDILVTF
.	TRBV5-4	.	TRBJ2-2	TGTGCCAGCAGCTCTGCCGGGGCTAGCGCGAACACCGGGGAGCTGTTTTTT	CASSSAGASANTGELFF
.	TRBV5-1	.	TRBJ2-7	TGCGCCAGCAGCCGCCAACAGGGCCCCGTATCCGAGCAGTACTTC	CASSRQQGPVSEQYF
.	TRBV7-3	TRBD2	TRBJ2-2	TGTGCCAGCAGTTCCGGGACTAGCGGGAACACCGGGGAGCTGTTTTTT	CASSSGTSGNTGELFF
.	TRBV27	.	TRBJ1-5	TGTGCCAGCAGTTTATCGAGGGGGTACAATCAGCCCCAGCATTTT	CASSLSRGYNQPQHF
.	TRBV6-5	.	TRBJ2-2	TGTGCCAGCAGTATAACTAACACCGGGGAGCTGTTTTTT	CASSITNTGELFF
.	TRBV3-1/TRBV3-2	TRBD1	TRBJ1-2	TGTGCCAGCAGCCCCCGGGACAGGGGGTACCGTGGCTACACCTTC	CASSPRDRGYRGYTF
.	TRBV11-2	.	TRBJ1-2	TGTGCCAGCAGCTTAGGGATTCAGGTCTATGGCTACACCTTC	CASSLGIQVYGYTF